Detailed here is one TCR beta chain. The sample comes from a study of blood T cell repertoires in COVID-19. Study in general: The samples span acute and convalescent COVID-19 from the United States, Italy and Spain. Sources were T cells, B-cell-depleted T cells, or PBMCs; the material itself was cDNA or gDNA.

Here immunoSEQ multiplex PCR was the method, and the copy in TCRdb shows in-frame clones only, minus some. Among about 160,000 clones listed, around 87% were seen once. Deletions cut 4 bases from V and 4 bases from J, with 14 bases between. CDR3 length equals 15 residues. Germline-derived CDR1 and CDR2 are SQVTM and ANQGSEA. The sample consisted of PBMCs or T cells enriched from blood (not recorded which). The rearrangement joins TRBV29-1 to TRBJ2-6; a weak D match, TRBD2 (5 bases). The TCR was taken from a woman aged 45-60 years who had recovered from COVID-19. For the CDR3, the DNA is TGCAGCGTTGGCCTGGGCGGGTCCGGGGCCAACGTCCTGACTTTC. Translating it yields CSVGLGGSGANVLTF.